This TCR beta chain appears in the sequencing data of a study of radiotherapy plus CTLA-4 blockade in lung cancer. General study results and limits: Early clonal dynamics of blood T cells, together with interferon-beta, were reported as the best response predictor. Radiotherapy was combined with ipilimumab, and tumor-derived TCR clones then expanded in blood.

Looked up from germline, CDR1 is SGHRS and CDR2 is YFSETQ. V was pared by 4 bases and J by 8 bases, with 9 bases of the junction left unmatched. The CDR3 is 15 residues long. Method: immunoSEQ multiplex PCR; TCRdb's copy keeps in-frame clones and lacks some. The repertoire includes 70,000 to 90,000 clones, about 78% of them detected once, and approximately 22% sits in the top ten. This clone came up once. The antigen is not known. This chain joins TRBV5-1 and TRBJ1-4; TRBD1 agrees at 9 bases. The receptor was derived from a human donor with non-small cell lung cancer whose response to radiotherapy plus ipilimumab could not be evaluated. Some clones in this sample may be carry-over from other donors' samples. This specimen consisted of peripheral blood, obtained from a patient treated with radiotherapy plus ipilimumab. CDR3 protein: CASSRWGQGEEKLFF. DNA for the CDR3: TGCGCCAGCAGCCGTTGGGGACAGGGAGAGGAAAAACTGTTTTTT.